Listed below are T cell receptor beta chains from one sample, sequenced in a study of T-cell reconstitution after alpha-beta-depleted transplantation in children. TCRdb reanalysed the PCR reads using MiXCR and keeps one entry per CDR3 protein. In the table there are under 450,000 distinct CDR3 sequences, about 17% of which are singletons. Sequenced here: PBMCs, mostly from graft donor cells, sampled 360 days after TCRalphabeta/CD19-depleted stem cell transplant. These receptors all come from a boy in the first two years of life who had a stem cell transplant for Wiskott-Aldrich syndrome, so the T cells may come from the graft donor. The CDR3 runs from the conserved cysteine through the conserved F or W. Fields, in order: D gene, J gene, clone size, V gene, CDR3 DNA, CDR3 protein. A D gene is named only where the DNA matches it firmly. The size field is filled for only some rows; it gives once, few, many or a size class.

>.|TRBJ2-2|.|TRBV4-1
TGCGCCAGCAGCCACCCCGGGAGCACCGGGGAGCTGTTTTTT
CASSHPGSTGELFF
>.|TRBJ2-7|few|TRBV5-1
TGCGCCAGCAGCTTAGGTGCAGTTCTCTCCTACGAGCAGTACTTC
CASSLGAVLSYEQYF
>.|TRBJ2-5|many|TRBV12-3/TRBV12-4
TGTGCCAGCAGCCCCCTCTTGGGGGGAGAGACCCAGTACTTC
CASSPLLGGETQYF
>.|TRBJ2-6|.|TRBV3-1
TGTGCCAGCACCAAACATCTCCCTGGGCCATTGGGGGGGGCCAACGTCCTGACTTTC
CASTKHLPGPLGGANVLTF
>.|TRBJ2-2|.|TRBV12-3/TRBV12-4
TGTGCCAGCAGTTTTTTAGGGTTCACCGGGGAGCTGTTTTTT
CASSFLGFTGELFF
>.|TRBJ2-3|.|TRBV29-1
TGCAGCGTATTACGCCAGGGGCCCCCAGATACGCAGTATTTT
CSVLRQGPPDTQYF
>.|TRBJ2-6|.|TRBV5-5
TGTGCCAGCAGCTTGGGGCGGTCCTCGGCTGGGGCCAACGTCCTGACTTTC
CASSLGRSSAGANVLTF
>TRBD2|TRBJ2-6|.|TRBV11-2
TGTGCCAGCAGCTTTAGTCGGGGGGGCGGTTGGTCTGGGGCCAACGTCCTGACTTTC
CASSFSRGGGWSGANVLTF
>.|TRBJ2-5|few|TRBV24-1
TGTGCCACCAGTAGGGGAACAGAGGTCCAAGAGACCCAGTACTTC
CATSRGTEVQETQYF
>.|TRBJ1-1|.|TRBV5-1
TGCGCCAGCAGGGCCCGTGAGGGGGGCACTGAAGCTTTCTTT
CASRAREGGTEAFF
>.|TRBJ1-5|few|TRBV19
TGTGCCAGTAGTAAGGCTCGGGACACCAATCAGCCCCAGCATTTT
CASSKARDTNQPQHF
>.|TRBJ1-5|.|TRBV12-3/TRBV12-4
TGTGCCAGCAGTTGGGGCAGAATGGGTCAGCCCCAGCATTTT
CASSWGRMGQPQHF
>TRBD2|TRBJ2-1|.|TRBV24-1
TGTGCCACCAGTGATTCGAGCGGGAGCTCCTACAATGAGCAGTTCTTC
CATSDSSGSSYNEQFF
>.|TRBJ2-7|few|TRBV5-1
TGCGCCAGCAGCTTGGCCTTGGGACGGCTATCCGAGCAGTACTTC
CASSLALGRLSEQYF
>TRBD2|TRBJ2-5|.|TRBV5-1
TGCGCCAGCAGCTTGCCGGGGGGGCGAGAGACCCAGTACTTC
CASSLPGGRETQYF
>.|TRBJ2-5|.|TRBV20-1
TGCAGTGCTAGAGATAGGGGAAAAGAGACCCAGTACTTC
CSARDRGKETQYF
>.|TRBJ2-5|many|TRBV6-6
TGTGCCAGCAGTTATATAAAAGAGACCCAGTACTTC
CASSYIKETQYF
>.|TRBJ2-5|few|TRBV4-1
TGCGCCAGCAGCCAAGAGGCCAGGTCCCCGCAAGAGACCCAGTACTTC
CASSQEARSPQETQYF
>.|TRBJ2-5|.|TRBV12-3/TRBV12-4
TGTGCCAGCACCAAGAAGAGGGAGACCCAGTACTTC
CASTKKRETQYF
>.|TRBJ2-7|.|TRBV20-1
TGCAGTGCTAGGGACCCTATAACTAACGAGCAGTACTTC
CSARDPITNEQYF
>TRBD2|TRBJ2-7|.|TRBV27
TGTGCCAGCAGTGAACTAGCGGGAGATGGTTACGAGCAGTACTTC
CASSELAGDGYEQYF
>TRBD2|TRBJ2-6|.|TRBV28
TGTGCCAGCAGTTTATACCCTGGACTAGCGGGGGAACTTGGGGCCAACGTCCTGACTTTC
CASSLYPGLAGELGANVLTF